Shown below are 26 T cell receptor beta chains from a single sample sequenced in a study of T cell clonotyping in hematopoietic cell transplantation. Produced via immunoSEQ multiplex PCR; TCRdb's table is partial and in-frame only. The repertoire holds approximately 12,000 clones, with approximately 92% as singletons. The sample was PBMCs, taken 100 days after allogeneic stem cell transplant. These receptors originate from a female patient between 55 and 75 years old who had an allogeneic stem cell transplant from an unrelated donor, so the T cells may come from the graft donor. Some clones in this sample may be carry-over from other donors' samples.

The CDR3 coding sequence is TGTGCCAGCAGCTTGGTTGGCAGGGGATCAGATACGCAGTATTTT. Amino acids: CASSLVGRGSDTQYF. The rearrangement uses TRBV5-4 and TRBJ2-3, with TRBD1 as a possible D gene (6 bases). There are 15 residues in the CDR3. Germline CDR1 is SGHNT and CDR2 is YYREEE (reference sequence). Trimming stripped 0 bases from V and 4 bases from J, with 12 bases between.

This chain connects TRBV7-9 to TRBJ2-6; D is unresolved. The CDR3 sequence is 16 residues long. Trimming took off 5 bases at V and 0 bases at J, with 11 bases between the two ends. Looked up from germline, CDR1 is SEHNR and CDR2 is FQNEAQ (reference sequence). This chain's CDR3 is CASSPPWVSGANVLTF. The DNA for the CDR3 is TGTGCCAGCAGCCCACCTTGGGTCTCTGGGGCCAACGTCCTGACTTTC.

This chain joins TRBV7-2 and TRBJ2-3; 8 nucleotides match TRBD2. Looked up from germline, CDR1 is SGHTA and CDR2 is FQGNSA. The CDR3 extends over 20 amino acids. Trimming took 0 bases from V and 2 from J; bases not matched to a gene: 16. The chain's CDR3 is CASSLALNPLAEVDTDTQYF. CDR3 in DNA: TGTGCCAGCAGCTTAGCGTTAAACCCACTAGCGGAGGTAGACACAGATACGCAGTATTTT.

The chain is built from TRBV19 and TRBJ1-5; no reliable D call. The CDR3 length is 15 residues. Germline V gene lookup returns CDR1 LNHDA and CDR2 SQIVND (reference sequence). Trimming removed 6 bases from V and 2 bases from J, with 14 bases in between. The CDR3 spells CASSLGRVGNQPQHF. The CDR3 region has the DNA TGTGCCAGTAGCCTGGGGAGGGTGGGCAATCAGCCCCAGCATTTT.

V usage is TRBV10-3 and J usage is TRBJ2-1; no definite D call. The CDR3 is 15 residues long. Per the germline V gene, CDR1 is ENHRY and CDR2 is SYGVKD. V lost 8 bases and J lost 2, with 16 bases in between. The CDR3 DNA sequence: TGTGCCATCGGCTCCACGGCTATGCCCTACAATGAGCAGTTCTTC. It translates to CAIGSTAMPYNEQFF.

The J gene is TRBJ2-3, the V gene TRBV2; D assignment may be TRBD1 or TRBD2 (6 bases each). V lost 6 bases and J 0 bases, leaving 13 bases between the germline ends. The germline gives CDR1 SNHLY, CDR2 FYNNEI. There are 15 residues in the CDR3. CDR3 amino acids: CASRRDISSTDTQYF. The CDR3 DNA reads as TGTGCCAGCAGGCGGGACATTTCTAGCACAGATACGCAGTATTTT.

This sequence joins TRBV19 and TRBJ2-5; 9 bases match TRBD2. This CDR3 region has 15 residues. Per germline, CDR1 LNHDA and CDR2 SQIVND (reference sequence). The junction had 5 bases not matched to a gene; V was cut back by 5 bases and J by 1 base. The CDR3 bases are TGTGCCAGTAGTTCTAGCGGGATACTCCAAGAGACCCAGTACTTC. Its translation: CASSSSGILQETQYF. The entire variable domain, with the rest obtained from reference TRBV19 and TRBJ2-5, is as follows: DGGITQSPKYLFRKEGQNVTLSCEQNLNHDAMYWYRQDPGQGLRLIYYSQIVNDFQKGDIAEGYSVSREKKESFPLTVTSAQKNPTAFYLCASSSSGILQETQYFGPGTRLLVL.

The V call is TRBV19, the J call TRBJ1-5, with 7 bases matching TRBD1. This CDR3 has 16 residues. CDR1 and CDR2 (germline): LNHDA, SQIVND (reference sequence). Trimming removed 7 bases from V and 0 bases from J; junction bases left unmatched: 9. CDR3 nucleotide sequence: TGTGCCAGTATTCGGACAGGAGCTTATAGCAATCAGCCCCAGCATTTT. Amino acids: CASIRTGAYSNQPQHF.

In nucleotides, the CDR3 is TGTGCCAGCAGCTTCGGACTAGCGGGATTTCGGTACGAGCAGTACTTC. Translation gives CASSFGLAGFRYEQYF. The chain employs TRBV7-2 and TRBJ2-7, with 12 bases fitting TRBD2. J was trimmed by 4 bases and V by 3 bases; bases with no gene match: 7. The CDR3 loop spans 16 amino acids. Looked up from germline, CDR1 is SGHTA and CDR2 is FQGNSA.

The gene calls are TRBV5-1 and TRBJ1-2; D possibly corresponds to TRBD1 (6 bases). The CDR3 contains 14 residues. V lost 4 bases and J 2 bases, leaving 12 bases between the germline ends. Looked up from germline, CDR1 is SGHRS and CDR2 is YFSETQ. This chain's CDR3 is CASSVLGQNYGYTF. The CDR3 DNA sequence: TGCGCCAGCAGCGTCCTTGGACAGAACTATGGCTACACCTTC.

The V call is TRBV30, the J call TRBJ2-5; D might be TRBD2 (6 bases). V shed 3 bases and J shed 7 bases, with 18 bases lying between them. Germline-derived CDR1 and CDR2 are GTSNPN and SVGIG (reference sequence). The CDR3 contains 14 residues. The CDR3: CAWREAGPVGTQYF. DNA of the CDR3: TGTGCCTGGAGGGAAGCGGGCCCCGTGGGGACCCAGTACTTC.

The chain's CDR3 is CASSFGPLQPQHF. CDR3 DNA: TGTGCCAGCAGCTTTGGGCCTCTACAGCCCCAGCATTTT. The genes are TRBV7-3 and TRBJ1-5; D gene unclear. Germline assignment: CDR1 SGHTA and CDR2 FQGTGA. The CDR3 totals 13 residues. The V end was cut by 3 bases, the J end by 7 bases, with 10 bases between.

The chain couples TRBV19 to TRBJ1-2, with 7 positions matching TRBD1. The germline V gene has CDR1 LNHDA and CDR2 SQIVND (reference sequence). The V segment lost 5 bases and the J segment 7 bases; nucleotides outside the gene matches: 13. The CDR3 is 15 residues long. The CDR3 sequence is CASSLYGTDPSGYTF. The CDR3 region has the DNA TGTGCCAGTAGTTTATATGGGACAGACCCTTCTGGCTACACCTTC.

The chain employs TRBV27 and TRBJ2-7; unclear D gene. CDR1 and CDR2 from the germline V gene are MNHEY and SMNVEV (reference sequence). V was shortened by 4 bases and J by 3 bases, with 10 bases between the two germline ends. This CDR3 contains 13 residues. CDR3: CASSSYRYYEQYF. The CDR3 DNA is TGTGCCAGCAGTTCATACCGGTACTACGAGCAGTACTTC.

V is TRBV5-1 and J is TRBJ1-1; 7 positions match TRBD1. Germline V gene lookup returns CDR1 SGHRS and CDR2 YFSETQ. CDR3 length: 17 amino acids. With V trimmed by 4 bases and J by 2 bases, 14 bases remained unmatched. The CDR3 region is CASSAGTASGVNTEAFF. CDR3 DNA sequence: TGCGCCAGCAGCGCCGGGACAGCCAGCGGGGTAAACACTGAAGCTTTCTTT.

V and J are TRBV6-6 and TRBJ1-5; D is undetermined. This CDR3 contains 14 residues. The germline gives CDR1 MNHNY, CDR2 SVGAGI (reference sequence). V was shortened by 0 bases and J by 6 bases, with 9 bases between the two germline ends. CDR3 DNA: TGTGCCAGCAGTTACTCGATTCGGACTCAGCCCCAGCATTTT. It specifies CASSYSIRTQPQHF.

The J gene is TRBJ1-5, the V gene TRBV2; TRBD1 is a possible D gene (5 bases). V was trimmed by 2 bases and J by 4 bases, leaving 9 bases between them. Germline V gene sequence: CDR1 SNHLY, CDR2 FYNNEI. The CDR3 sequence is 14 residues long. DNA for the CDR3: TGTGCCAGCAGTGAAATCAGGGTGAATCAGCCCCAGCATTTT. Protein sequence: CASSEIRVNQPQHF.

CDR3 DNA sequence: TGTGCCTGGAGTTGGACACTTAGCACAGATACGCAGTATTTT. Its translation: CAWSWTLSTDTQYF. The chain has TRBV30 and TRBJ2-3; D is perhaps TRBD1 (5 bases). Trimming cost V 2 bases and J 0 bases, with 9 bases left between them. The CDR3 is 14 residues long. Germline V gene data show CDR1 as GTSNPN and CDR2 as SVGIG (reference sequence).

The chain combines TRBV14 with TRBJ1-3; perhaps TRBD1 as D (5 bases). Germline assignment: CDR1 SGHDN and CDR2 FVKESK. V was cut by 2 bases and J by 0 bases, with 11 bases left in between. This CDR3 contains 16 residues. This CDR3 reads CASSQQTAISGNTIYF. CDR3 nucleotide sequence: TGTGCCAGCAGCCAACAGACAGCGATCTCTGGAAACACCATATATTTT.

The chain is built from TRBV2 and TRBJ2-3, with 9 bases lining up with TRBD2. The CDR3 spans 15 residues. The germline gives CDR1 SNHLY, CDR2 FYNNEI. Trimming at V came to 4 bases and at J to 8 bases, leaving 10 bases not matched to a gene. The CDR3 sequence is CASSASGGPRGTQYF. The CDR3 DNA sequence: TGTGCCAGCAGTGCAAGCGGGGGGCCCAGGGGTACGCAGTATTTT.

The V and J genes are TRBV7-9 and TRBJ1-1; 8 nucleotides agree with TRBD1. The junction had 7 bases not matched to a gene; V was cut back by 3 bases and J by 1 base. Germline V gives CDR1 SEHNR, CDR2 FQNEAQ (reference sequence). The CDR3 loop spans 16 amino acids. The CDR3 here is CASSFNPGQENTEAFF. The CDR3 DNA reads as TGTGCCAGCAGCTTCAACCCGGGACAGGAGAACACTGAAGCTTTCTTT.

The CDR3 here is CASSLVDSLETQYF. CDR3 sequence (DNA): TGTGCCAGCAGTTTGGTCGACAGCTTAGAGACCCAGTACTTC. This chain joins TRBV27 and TRBJ2-5, with a tentative D call TRBD1 (5 bases). The CDR3 totals 14 residues. V was shortened by 3 bases and J by 4 bases, with 12 bases between the two germline ends. Germline CDR1 MNHEY, CDR2 SMNVEV (reference sequence).

The count of this clone is one. The CDR3 region has the DNA TGTGCCAGCAGTCGACCAAAGGGACAGAACAATGAGCAGTTCTTC. It codes for CASSRPKGQNNEQFF. V and J are TRBV6-5 and TRBJ2-1; 7 bases are shared with TRBD1. The CDR3 spans 15 residues. Unmatched junction bases numbered 9, after V lost 5 bases and J lost 5 bases. In germline, CDR1 is MNHEY, CDR2 SVGAGI.

The V gene is TRBV5-8, the J gene TRBJ1-1; D not certain. Germline CDR1 reads SGHTS; CDR2 reads YDEGEE. V was trimmed by 1 base and J by 2 bases, leaving 9 bases between them. The CDR3 is made up of 14 amino acids. The CDR3 sequence: CASSLRGFNTEAFF. CDR3 sequence (DNA): TGTGCCAGCAGCTTGCGAGGGTTCAACACTGAAGCTTTCTTT.

V gene TRBV5-5 combines with J gene TRBJ2-2; D assignment may be TRBD1 or TRBD2 (5 bases each). V was cut by 1 base and J by 0 bases, with 10 bases left in between. The germline gives CDR1 SGHKS, CDR2 YYEKEE (reference sequence). The CDR3 runs 16 residues. The chain's CDR3 is CASSLRGAPNTGELFF. The CDR3 DNA reads as TGTGCCAGCAGCTTGCGGGGCGCCCCGAACACCGGGGAGCTGTTTTTT.

The chain employs TRBV19 and TRBJ1-1, with a possible D match to TRBD1 (6 bases). Germline loops: CDR1 LNHDA, CDR2 SQIVND (reference sequence). This CDR3 region has 14 residues. V lost 4 bases to trimming and J lost 1 base, with 10 bases between them. The CDR3 DNA sequence: TGTGCCAGTAGTAGAAGACAGGAGAACACTGAAGCTTTCTTT. Translated, it gives CASSRRQENTEAFF.